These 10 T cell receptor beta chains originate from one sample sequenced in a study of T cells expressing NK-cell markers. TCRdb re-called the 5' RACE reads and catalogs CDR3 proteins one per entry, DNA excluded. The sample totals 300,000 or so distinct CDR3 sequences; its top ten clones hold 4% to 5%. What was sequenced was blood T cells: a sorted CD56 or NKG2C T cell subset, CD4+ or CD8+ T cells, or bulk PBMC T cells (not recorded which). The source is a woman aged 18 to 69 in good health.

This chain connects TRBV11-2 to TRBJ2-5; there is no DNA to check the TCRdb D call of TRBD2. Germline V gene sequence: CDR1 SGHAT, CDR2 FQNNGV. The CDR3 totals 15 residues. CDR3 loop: CASTIGPASTETQYF.

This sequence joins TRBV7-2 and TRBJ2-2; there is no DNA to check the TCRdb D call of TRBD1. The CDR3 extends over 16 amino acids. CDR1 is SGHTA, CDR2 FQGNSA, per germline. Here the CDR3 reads CASSLGRTGHTGELFF.

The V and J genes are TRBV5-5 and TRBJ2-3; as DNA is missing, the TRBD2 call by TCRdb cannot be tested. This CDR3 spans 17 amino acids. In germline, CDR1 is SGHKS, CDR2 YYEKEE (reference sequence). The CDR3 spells CASRPTSGTRRTDTQYF.

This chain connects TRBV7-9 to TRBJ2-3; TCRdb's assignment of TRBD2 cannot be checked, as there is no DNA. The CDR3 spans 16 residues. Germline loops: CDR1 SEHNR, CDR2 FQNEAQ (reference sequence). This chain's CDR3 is CASSFFTSGDTDTQYF.

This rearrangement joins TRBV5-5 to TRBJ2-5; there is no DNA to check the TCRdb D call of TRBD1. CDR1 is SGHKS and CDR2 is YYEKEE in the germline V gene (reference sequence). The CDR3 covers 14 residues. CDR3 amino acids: CASSFPGEGETQYF.

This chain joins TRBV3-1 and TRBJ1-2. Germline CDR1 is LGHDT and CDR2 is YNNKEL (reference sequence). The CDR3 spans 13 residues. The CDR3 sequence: CASSQDGEIGYTF.

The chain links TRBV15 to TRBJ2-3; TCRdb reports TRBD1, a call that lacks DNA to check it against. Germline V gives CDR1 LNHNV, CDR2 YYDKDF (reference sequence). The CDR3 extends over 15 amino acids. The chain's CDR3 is CATSSQGGETDTQYF.

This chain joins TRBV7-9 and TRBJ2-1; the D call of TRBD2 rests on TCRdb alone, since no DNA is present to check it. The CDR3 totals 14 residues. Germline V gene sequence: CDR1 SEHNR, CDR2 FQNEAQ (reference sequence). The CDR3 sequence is CASSLATGTQEQFF.

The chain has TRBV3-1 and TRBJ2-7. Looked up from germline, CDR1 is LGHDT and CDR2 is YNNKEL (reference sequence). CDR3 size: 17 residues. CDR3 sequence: CASSQDWDSASTYEQYF.

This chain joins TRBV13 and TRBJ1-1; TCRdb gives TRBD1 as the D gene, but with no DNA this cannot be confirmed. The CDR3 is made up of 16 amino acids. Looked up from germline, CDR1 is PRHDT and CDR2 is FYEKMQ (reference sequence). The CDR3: CASSPARGMYGTEAFF.